This T cell receptor (beta chain) was identified during a study of blood T cells in healthy people across ages. The CDR3 is made up of 12 amino acids. Trimming took off 4 bases at V and 8 bases at J, with 8 bases between the two ends. Germline V gene sequence: CDR1 SGHTA, CDR2 FQGNSA. Per individual sample, total RNA of at least 6 micrograms was extracted. Primed by a sample-barcoded 5' primer and a J-beta primer mix, a second PCR proceeded for about 6 to 12 cycles. All samples yielded 2.5 million or more CDR3-containing paired-end reads. A single record per CDR3 protein comes from TCRdb applying MiXCR to the 5' RACE reads. This table has around 1,500,000 distinct CDR3 sequences, 28% appearing once.

V and J are TRBV7-2 and TRBJ2-2, with D possibly TRBD1 on 6 matching bases. The sequenced sample consisted of blood. The receptor's source is a woman in her twenties or thirties in good health. The CDR3 coding sequence is TGTGCCAGCAGCTGGGGGCTGGGGGAGCTGTTTTTT. Translating gives CASSWGLGELFF.